This passage covers 17 T cell receptor beta chains from one sample sequenced in a study of blood T cells in healthy people across ages. With a J-beta primer mix and a sample-barcoded 5' primer, a second PCR ran about 6 to 11 cycles. MiXCR, applied by TCRdb to the 5' RACE reads, yields one record per CDR3 protein. This table has about 380,000 distinct CDR3 sequences, more than 45% appearing once. Specimen: blood. Receptor source: a man between 60 and 75 years old in good health.

This chain joins TRBV20-1 and TRBJ2-1; D call uncertain. With 3 bases removed from V and 7 bases from J, the gap between germline ends came to 4 bases. This CDR3 comprises 10 residues. The germline gives CDR1 DFQATT, CDR2 SNEGSKA (reference sequence). The CDR3 protein is CSASVNEQFF. Written as DNA, the CDR3 is TGCAGTGCTAGTGTTAATGAGCAGTTCTTC.

V and J are TRBV10-3 and TRBJ2-4; D is perhaps TRBD2 (5 bases). Trimming cost V 2 bases and J 6 bases, with 11 bases left between them. The CDR3 extends over 14 amino acids. In germline, CDR1 is ENHRY, CDR2 SYGVKD. This CDR3 is CAISERLAPNIQYF. The CDR3 DNA follows: TGTGCCATCAGTGAGAGGCTAGCCCCAAACATTCAGTACTTC.

CDR3 DNA: TGCAGTGCTACGTCGATCCTAGCGGGAGTTTACGAGCAGTACTTC. The encoded protein is CSATSILAGVYEQYF. The V and J genes are TRBV20-1 and TRBJ2-7; 10 nucleotides match TRBD2. This CDR3 spans 15 amino acids. Trimming cost V 4 bases and J 4 bases; bases outside gene matches: 10. Germline V lookup: CDR1 DFQATT, CDR2 SNEGSKA (reference sequence).

This clonotype was seen repeatedly, ten times or more. V usage is TRBV15 and J usage is TRBJ2-7; D call uncertain. V shed 3 bases and J shed 2 bases, with 8 bases lying between them. The CDR3 is 13 residues long. Germline CDR1 is LNHNV and CDR2 is YYDKDF (reference sequence). The CDR3 DNA reads TGTGCCACCAGCAGTCACGGCCCCTACGAGCAGTACTTC. This encodes CATSSHGPYEQYF.

In this sample, this clonotype turned up many times. J is TRBJ2-7 and V is TRBV7-2; 9 positions match TRBD1. The CDR3 is 14 amino acids. Losses at the gene ends were 6 bases for V and 2 bases for J; bases not matched to a gene: 5. Germline V gives CDR1 SGHTA, CDR2 FQGNSA. CDR3 nucleotide sequence: TGTGCCAGCAGTTTGGGGACAGGGACCTACGAGCAGTACTTC. It yields the protein CASSLGTGTYEQYF.

J is TRBJ2-1 and V is TRBV9, with 11 bases aligning to TRBD2. Germline assignment: CDR1 SGDLS and CDR2 YYNGEE. V shed 4 bases and J 4 bases; nucleotides not matched to a gene: 13. The CDR3 extends over 18 amino acids. CDR3 protein: CASSSPGVSGGVYNEQFF. In DNA form, the CDR3 reads TGTGCCAGCAGCTCCCCCGGGGTTAGCGGGGGGGTATACAATGAGCAGTTCTTC.

Points on this clonotype: The junction differs from germline at one of its ends, possibly a read error. The chain joins TRBV7-2 to TRBJ2-3, with 10 bases lining up with TRBD2. Germline lookup yields CDR1 SGHTA and CDR2 FQGNSA. The CDR3 covers 16 residues. The CDR3 loop is CASSLAQAGGLDTQYF. In DNA form, the CDR3 reads TGCGCCAGCAGCTTAGCGCAAGCGGGAGGGTTAGATACGCAGTATTTT.

The chain uses TRBV18 and TRBJ2-5, with D uncertain. The tail of the sequence fits TRBJ2-7 better, so the J call may be wrong. The CDR3 spans 15 residues. Germline CDR1 KGHSH, CDR2 LQKENI. The CDR3 spells CASSPPKPRHYEQYF. CDR3 bases: TGTGCCAGCTCACCACCGAAGCCGCGGCATTACGAGCAGTACTTC.

The chain is built from TRBV25-1 and TRBJ2-7; D is uncertain. The CDR3 runs 13 residues. CDR1 and CDR2 from the germline V gene are MGHDK and SYGVNS. Trimming took off 3 bases at V and 3 bases at J, with 9 bases between the two ends. The CDR3 DNA follows: TGTGCCAGCAGTGACTGGACGGTCTACGAGCAGTACTTC. Translated, it gives CASSDWTVYEQYF.

The chain employs TRBV4-2 and TRBJ2-4; 11 nucleotides agree with TRBD2. The tail of the sequence fits TRBJ2-7 better, so the J call may be wrong. Germline V lookup: CDR1 LGHNA, CDR2 YNFKEQ. The CDR3 totals 16 residues. The CDR3 DNA is TGTGCCAGCAGCCAAGCGCTAACTAGCGGGAGCTACGAGCAGTACTTC. Protein product: CASSQALTSGSYEQYF.

The chain uses TRBV5-1 and TRBJ2-1, with D maybe TRBD1 (7 bases). CDR1 is SGHRS, CDR2 YFSETQ, per germline. V was shortened by 4 bases and J by 7 bases, with 21 bases between the two germline ends. The CDR3 runs to 16 residues. CDR3 nucleotide sequence: TGCGCCAGCAGCCCGCTATCGGGGCAGGGGGGTAATGAGCAGTTCTTC. It is translated as CASSPLSGQGGNEQFF. Filled out from reference TRBV5-1 and TRBJ2-1, the complete variable domain reads KAGVTQTPRYLIKTRGQQVTLSCSPISGHRSVSWYQQTPGQGLQFLFEYFSETQRNKGNFPGRFSGRQFSNSRSEMNVSTLELGDSALYLCASSPLSGQGGNEQFFGPGTRLTVL.

This clonotype showed up many times. The V and J genes are TRBV12-3 or TRBV12-4 and TRBJ2-7; possible D gene TRBD1, 6 bases. The CDR3 is 12 residues long. Trimming took off 5 bases at V and 7 bases at J, with 12 bases between the two ends. The CDR3 loop is CASSASGVEQYF. The CDR3 bases are TGTGCCAGCAGTGCGTCAGGGGTAGAGCAGTACTTC.

The chain combines TRBV28 with TRBJ2-1; D is uncertain. CDR1 and CDR2 from the germline V gene are MDHEN and SYDVKM. V lost 7 bases to trimming and J lost 8 bases, with 9 bases between them. The CDR3 is 11 residues long. The CDR3 DNA sequence: TGTGCCAGCATGGAATACTATGAGCAGTTCTTC. This codes for CASMEYYEQFF.

The chain combines TRBV29-1 with TRBJ2-2; 9 bases fit TRBD1. With 7 bases clipped from V and 5 bases from J, the junction kept 14 bases outside the gene matches. The CDR3 spans 16 residues. Germline CDR1 is SQVTM and CDR2 is ANQGSEA. CDR3 DNA sequence: TGCAGCGCCGGATCCCCGGGACAGGGCTCGACCGGGGAGCTGTTTTTT. Residues: CSAGSPGQGSTGELFF.

The rearrangement joins TRBV7-2 to TRBJ2-3; 7 bases match TRBD2. The CDR3 has 17 residues. Losses at the gene ends were 4 bases for V and 2 bases for J; bases not matched to a gene: 12. The germline V gene encodes CDR1 SGHTA and CDR2 FQGNSA. For the CDR3, the DNA is TGTGCCAGCAGCTCCCCCAGCGGTCTAGCGGCCACAGATACGCAGTATTTT. It specifies CASSSPSGLAATDTQYF.

This clonotype was counted a few times. The chain couples TRBV28 to TRBJ2-5; D perhaps matches TRBD2 (6 bases). The end of the DNA is better explained by TRBJ2-7, so the J call may be wrong. This CDR3 is built from 16 residues. The germline V gene encodes CDR1 MDHEN and CDR2 SYDVKM. CDR3 sequence: CASSPIGGSTAYEQYF. For the CDR3, the DNA is TGTGCCAGCAGTCCCATTGGAGGGAGCACAGCCTACGAGCAGTACTTC.

The chain carries TRBV29-1 and TRBJ2-7; D is uncertain. V lost 5 bases, J lost 0 bases, and 11 bases lay in between. Per germline, CDR1 SQVTM and CDR2 ANQGSEA. The CDR3 is 13 residues long. The CDR3 DNA reads TGCAGCGTTCAAACACTACTCTCCTACGAGCAGTACTTC. Translating gives CSVQTLLSYEQYF.